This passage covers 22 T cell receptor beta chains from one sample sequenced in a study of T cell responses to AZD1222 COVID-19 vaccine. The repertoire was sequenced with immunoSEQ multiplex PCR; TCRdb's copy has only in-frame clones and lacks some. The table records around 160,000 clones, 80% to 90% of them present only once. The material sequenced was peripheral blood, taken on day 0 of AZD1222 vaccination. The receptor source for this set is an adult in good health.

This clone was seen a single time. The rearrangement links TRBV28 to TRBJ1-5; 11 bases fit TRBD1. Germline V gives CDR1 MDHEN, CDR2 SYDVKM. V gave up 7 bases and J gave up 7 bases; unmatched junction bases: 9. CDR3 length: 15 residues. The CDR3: CASKGTGGLGQPQHF. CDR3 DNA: TGTGCCAGCAAGGGGACAGGGGGGTTGGGGCAGCCCCAGCATTTT.

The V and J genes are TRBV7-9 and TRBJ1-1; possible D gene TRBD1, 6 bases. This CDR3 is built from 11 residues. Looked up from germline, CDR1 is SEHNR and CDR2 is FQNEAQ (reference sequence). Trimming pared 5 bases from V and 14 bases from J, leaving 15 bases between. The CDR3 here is CASSIPGAQFF. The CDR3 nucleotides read TGTGCCAGCAGCATCCCGGGGGCTCAGTTCTTT.

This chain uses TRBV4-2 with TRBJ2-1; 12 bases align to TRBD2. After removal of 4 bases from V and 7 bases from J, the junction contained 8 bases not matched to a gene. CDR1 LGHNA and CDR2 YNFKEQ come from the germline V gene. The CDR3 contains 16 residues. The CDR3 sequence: CASSPRLAGAGNEQFF. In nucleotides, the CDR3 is TGTGCCAGCAGCCCACGACTAGCGGGAGCAGGGAATGAGCAGTTCTTC.

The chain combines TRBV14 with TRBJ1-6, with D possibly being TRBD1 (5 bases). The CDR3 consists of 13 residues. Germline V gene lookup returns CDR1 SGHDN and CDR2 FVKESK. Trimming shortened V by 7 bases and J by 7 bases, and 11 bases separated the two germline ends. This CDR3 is CASTGHINSPLHF. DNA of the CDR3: TGTGCCAGCACCGGACACATAAATTCACCCCTCCACTTT.

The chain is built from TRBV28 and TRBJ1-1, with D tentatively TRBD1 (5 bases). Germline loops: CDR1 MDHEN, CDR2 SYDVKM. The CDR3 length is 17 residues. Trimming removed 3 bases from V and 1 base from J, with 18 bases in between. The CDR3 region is CASSFSSKGARNTEAFF. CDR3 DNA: TGTGCCAGCAGTTTTTCCTCCAAAGGGGCCAGGAACACTGAAGCTTTCTTT. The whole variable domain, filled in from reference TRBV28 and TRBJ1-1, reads DVKVTQSSRYLVKRTGEKVFLECVQDMDHENMFWYRQDPGLGLRLIYFSYDVKMKEKGDIPEGYSVSREKKERFSLILESASTNQTSMYLCASSFSSKGARNTEAFFGQGTRLTVV.

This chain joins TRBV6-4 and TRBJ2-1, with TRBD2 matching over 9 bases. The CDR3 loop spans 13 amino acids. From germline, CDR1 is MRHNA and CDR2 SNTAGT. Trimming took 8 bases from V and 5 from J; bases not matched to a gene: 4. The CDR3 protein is CASGRTSDNEQFF. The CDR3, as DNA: TGTGCCAGCGGTAGGACTAGCGACAATGAGCAGTTCTTC.

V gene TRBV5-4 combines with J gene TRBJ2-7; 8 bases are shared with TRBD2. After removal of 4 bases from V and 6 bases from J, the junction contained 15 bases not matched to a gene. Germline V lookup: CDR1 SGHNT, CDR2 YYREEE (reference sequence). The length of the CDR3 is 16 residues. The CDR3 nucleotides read TGTGCCAGCAGCCCTCTGGCGGGGGGTGCCGGGAGCGAGCAGTACTTC. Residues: CASSPLAGGAGSEQYF.

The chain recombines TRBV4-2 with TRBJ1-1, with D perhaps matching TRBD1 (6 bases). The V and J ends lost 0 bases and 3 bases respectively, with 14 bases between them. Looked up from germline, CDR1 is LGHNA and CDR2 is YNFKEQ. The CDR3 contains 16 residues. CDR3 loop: CASSQDLGQTYTEAFF. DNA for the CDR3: TGTGCCAGCAGCCAAGATTTAGGACAGACTTACACTGAAGCTTTCTTT.

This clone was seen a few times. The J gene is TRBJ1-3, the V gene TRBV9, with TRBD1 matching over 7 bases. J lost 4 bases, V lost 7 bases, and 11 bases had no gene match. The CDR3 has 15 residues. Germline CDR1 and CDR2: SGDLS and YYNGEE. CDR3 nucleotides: TGTGCCAGCGCACAGAGACCAGGGGGAGGAAACACCATATATTTT. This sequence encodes CASAQRPGGGNTIYF.

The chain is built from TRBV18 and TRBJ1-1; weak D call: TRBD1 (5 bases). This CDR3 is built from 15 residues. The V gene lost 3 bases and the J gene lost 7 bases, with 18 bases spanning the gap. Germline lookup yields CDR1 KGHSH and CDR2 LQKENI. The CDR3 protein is CASSPSPVGGGEAFF. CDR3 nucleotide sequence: TGTGCCAGCTCACCCAGCCCGGTCGGGGGAGGTGAAGCTTTCTTT. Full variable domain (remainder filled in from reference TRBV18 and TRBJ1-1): NAGVMQNPRHLVRRRGQEARLRCSPMKGHSHVYWYRQLPEEGLKFMVYLQKENIIDESGMPKERFSAEFPKEGPSILRIQQVVRGDSAAYFCASSPSPVGGGEAFFGQGTRLTVV.

The CDR3 region is CAWSGEGRDQPQHF. The CDR3 nucleotides read TGTGCCTGGAGTGGGGAGGGTCGGGATCAGCCCCAGCATTTT. V and J are TRBV30 and TRBJ1-5; D is unclear. The CDR3 runs 14 residues. V was shortened by 1 base and J by 5 bases, with 12 bases between the two germline ends. Per the germline V gene, CDR1 is GTSNPN and CDR2 is SVGIG (reference sequence). Combining the CDR3 with reference TRBV30 and TRBJ1-5 gives the whole variable domain SQTIHQWPATLVQPVGSPLSLECTVEGTSNPNLYWYRQAAGRGLQLLFYSVGIGQISSEVPQNLSASRPQDRQFILSSKKLLLSDSGFYLCAWSGEGRDQPQHFGDGTRLSIL.

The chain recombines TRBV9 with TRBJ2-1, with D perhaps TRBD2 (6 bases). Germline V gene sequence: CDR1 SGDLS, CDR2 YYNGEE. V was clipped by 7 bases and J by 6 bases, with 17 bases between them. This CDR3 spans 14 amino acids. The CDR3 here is CASSGDPGGNEQFF. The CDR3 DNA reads TGTGCCAGCTCTGGTGACCCCGGGGGCAATGAGCAGTTCTTC. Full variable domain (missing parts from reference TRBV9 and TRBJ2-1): DSGVTQTPKHLITATGQRVTLRCSPRSGDLSVYWYQQSLDQGLQFLIQYYNGEERAKGNILERFSAQQFPDLHSELNLSSLELGDSALYFCASSGDPGGNEQFFGPGTRLTVL.

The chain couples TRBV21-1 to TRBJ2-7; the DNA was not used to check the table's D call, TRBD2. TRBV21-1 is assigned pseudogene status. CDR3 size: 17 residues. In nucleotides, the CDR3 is TGTGCCAGCAGCAGGGGGACTAGCGGGAGGGCCGCTGGCGAGCAGTACTTC. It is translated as CASSRGTSGRAAGEQYF.

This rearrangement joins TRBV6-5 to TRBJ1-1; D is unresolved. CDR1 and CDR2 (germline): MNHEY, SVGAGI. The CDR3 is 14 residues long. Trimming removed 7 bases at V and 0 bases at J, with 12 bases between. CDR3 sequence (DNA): TGTGCCAGCACCTCGGTAGAGATGAACACTGAAGCTTTCTTT. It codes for CASTSVEMNTEAFF.

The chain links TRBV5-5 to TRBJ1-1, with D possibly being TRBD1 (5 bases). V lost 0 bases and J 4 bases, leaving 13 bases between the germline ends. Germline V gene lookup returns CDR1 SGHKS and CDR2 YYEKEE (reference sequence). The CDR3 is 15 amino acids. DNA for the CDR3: TGTGCCAGCAGCTTGGTCCGGGGGGAGGTCACTGAAGCTTTCTTT. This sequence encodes CASSLVRGEVTEAFF.

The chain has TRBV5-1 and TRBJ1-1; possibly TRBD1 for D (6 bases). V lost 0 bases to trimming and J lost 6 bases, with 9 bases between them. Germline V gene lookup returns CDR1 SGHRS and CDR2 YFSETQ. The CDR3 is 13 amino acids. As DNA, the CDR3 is TGCGCCAGCAGCTTGGTAACAGGGCCTGAAGCTTTCTTT. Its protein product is CASSLVTGPEAFF.

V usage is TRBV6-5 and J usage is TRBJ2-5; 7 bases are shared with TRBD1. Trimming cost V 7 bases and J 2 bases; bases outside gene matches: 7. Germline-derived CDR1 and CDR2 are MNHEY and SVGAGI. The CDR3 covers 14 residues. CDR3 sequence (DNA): TGTGCCAGCATTAAAGGGGGCCCTCAAGAGACCCAGTACTTC. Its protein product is CASIKGGPQETQYF.

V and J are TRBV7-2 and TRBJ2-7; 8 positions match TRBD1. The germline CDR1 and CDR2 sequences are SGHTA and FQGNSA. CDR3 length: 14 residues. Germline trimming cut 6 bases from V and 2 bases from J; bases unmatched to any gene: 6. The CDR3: CASSKMDRAYEQYF. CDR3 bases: TGTGCCAGCAGTAAGATGGACAGGGCCTACGAGCAGTACTTC.

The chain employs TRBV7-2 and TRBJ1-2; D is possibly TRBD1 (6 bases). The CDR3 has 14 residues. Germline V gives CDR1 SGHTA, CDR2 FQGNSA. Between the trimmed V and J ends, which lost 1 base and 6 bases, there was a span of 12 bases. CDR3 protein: CASSLGSGVNGYTF. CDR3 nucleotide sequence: TGTGCCAGCAGCTTAGGTTCAGGGGTGAATGGCTACACCTTC. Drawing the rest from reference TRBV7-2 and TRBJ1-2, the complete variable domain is GAGVSQSPSNKVTEKGKDVELRCDPISGHTALYWYRQSLGQGLEFLIYFQGNSAPDKSGLPSDRFSAERTGGSVSTLTIQRTQQEDSAVYLCASSLGSGVNGYTFGSGTRLTVV.

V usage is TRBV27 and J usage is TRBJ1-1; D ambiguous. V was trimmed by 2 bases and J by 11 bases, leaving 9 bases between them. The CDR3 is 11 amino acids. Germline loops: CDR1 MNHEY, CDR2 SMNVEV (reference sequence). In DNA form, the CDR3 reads TGTGCCAGCAGTTTACCGAGGCAGGCTTTCTTT. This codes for CASSLPRQAFF.

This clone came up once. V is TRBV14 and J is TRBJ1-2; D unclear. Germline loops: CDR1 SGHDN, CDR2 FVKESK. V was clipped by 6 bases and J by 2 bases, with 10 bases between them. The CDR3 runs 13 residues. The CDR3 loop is CASSPGVNYGYTF. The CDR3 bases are TGTGCCAGCAGTCCCGGGGTAAACTATGGCTACACCTTC.

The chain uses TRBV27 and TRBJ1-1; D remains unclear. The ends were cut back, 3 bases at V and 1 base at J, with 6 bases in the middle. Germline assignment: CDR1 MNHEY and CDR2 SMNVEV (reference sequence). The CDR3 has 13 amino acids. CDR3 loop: CASSFSKNTEAFF. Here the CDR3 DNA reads TGTGCCAGCAGTTTTTCCAAGAACACTGAAGCTTTCTTT.